The sequence of this T cell receptor beta chain was determined in a study of cytomegalovirus exposure and HLA in healthy donors. Study findings and constraints: The study listed roughly 160 cytomegalovirus-associated TCR beta chains. Immune exposure information available was restricted to CMV serostatus.

60 Vbeta and 13 Jbeta primers were used in PCR. Method: immunoSEQ multiplex PCR; TCRdb's copy keeps in-frame clones and lacks some. The table has over 150,000 clones, roughly 76% seen once; the top ten hold over 1.1%. With respect to this clone: Its antigen remains unknown.

The TCR comes from a man in his sixties in good health and CMV-seronegative. The sequenced material came from PBMCs.

The CDR3 region has the DNA TGTGCCAGCAGCCCCCCTGGACGGGGTTATAATTCACCCCTCCACTTT. Protein product: CASSPPGRGYNSPLHF. V gene TRBV14 combines with J gene TRBJ1-6; the D is unclear. V lost 4 bases and J lost 4, with 14 bases in between. Germline CDR1 is SGHDN and CDR2 is FVKESK. This CDR3 has 16 amino acids. Full variable domain (rest looked up from reference TRBV14 and TRBJ1-6): EAGVTQFPSHSVIEKGQTVTLRCDPISGHDNLYWYRRVMGKEIKFLLHFVKESKQDESGMPNNRFLAERTGGTYSTLKVQPAELEDSGVYFCASSPPGRGYNSPLHFGNGTRLTVT.